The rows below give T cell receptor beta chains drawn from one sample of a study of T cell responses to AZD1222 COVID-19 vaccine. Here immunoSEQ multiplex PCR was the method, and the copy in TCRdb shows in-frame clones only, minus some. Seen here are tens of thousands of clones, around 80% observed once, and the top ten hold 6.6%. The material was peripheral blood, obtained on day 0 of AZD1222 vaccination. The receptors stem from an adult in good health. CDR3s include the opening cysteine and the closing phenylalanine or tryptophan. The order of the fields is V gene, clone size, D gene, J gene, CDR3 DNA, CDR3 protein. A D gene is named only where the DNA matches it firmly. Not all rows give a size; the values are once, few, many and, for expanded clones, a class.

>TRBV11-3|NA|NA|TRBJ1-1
TGTGCCAGCAGCCGCCGGATGAACACTGAAGCTTTCTTT
CASSRRMNTEAFF
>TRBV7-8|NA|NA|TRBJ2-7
TGTGCCAGCAGCCTCAGGGTTTCCTCCTACGAGCAGTACTTC
CASSLRVSSYEQYF
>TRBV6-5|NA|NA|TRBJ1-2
TGTGCCAGCTTTGGGACAACAATGACCTATGGCTACACCTTC
CASFGTTMTYGYTF
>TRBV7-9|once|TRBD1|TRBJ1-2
TGTGCCAGCAGTCAGAACGACAGGGAAGATGGCTACACCTTC
CASSQNDREDGYTF
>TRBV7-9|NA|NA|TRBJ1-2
TGTGCCAGCAGCTTAGTTGGCGAGGTAACCGGCTACACCTTC
CASSLVGEVTGYTF
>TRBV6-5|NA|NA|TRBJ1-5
TGTGCCAGCAGGAGGGATAGCAATCAGCCCCAGCATTTT
CASRRDSNQPQHF
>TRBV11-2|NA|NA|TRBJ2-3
TGTGCCAGCAGCTTAGTTTCAGCCTTCGGAGATACGCAGTATTTT
CASSLVSAFGDTQYF
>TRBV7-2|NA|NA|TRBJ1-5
TGTGCCAGCAGCTTAGCAGCGCTTCAGCCCCAGCATTTT
CASSLAALQPQHF
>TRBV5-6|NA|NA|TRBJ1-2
TGTGCCAGCAGCCCTCCAGGACAGACAAACTATGGCTACACCTTC
CASSPPGQTNYGYTF
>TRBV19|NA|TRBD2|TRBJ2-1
TGTGCCAGTAGTACGGGACTAGCGCCGAATGAGCAGTTCTTC
CASSTGLAPNEQFF
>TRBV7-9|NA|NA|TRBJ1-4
TGTGCCAGCAGCGTACCGGGACACTTATATGAAAAACTGTTTTTT
CASSVPGHLYEKLFF
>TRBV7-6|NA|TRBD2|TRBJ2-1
TGTGCCAGCAGCGGGGGACTAGGGTCCTACAATGAGCAGTTCTTC
CASSGGLGSYNEQFF
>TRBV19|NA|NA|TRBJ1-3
TGTGCCAGTCGTGGGACCCGGAGAAACACCATATATTTT
CASRGTRRNTIYF
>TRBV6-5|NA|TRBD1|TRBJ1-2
TGTGCCAGCAGGGGGACAGGGGGCGGATACGGCTACACCTTC
CASRGTGGGYGYTF
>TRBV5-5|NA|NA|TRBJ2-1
TGTGCCAGCAGCCTCGGTCAGGGAAGTGTCATCAATGAGCAGTTCTTC
CASSLGQGSVINEQFF
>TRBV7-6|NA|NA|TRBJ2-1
TGTGCCAGCAGCCAAAATACAGGGAGCGGCTACAATGAGCAGTTCTTC
CASSQNTGSGYNEQFF
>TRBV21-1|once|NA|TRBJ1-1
TGTGCCAGCAGCAAAAAGGGGTCCAAGGGACAGGACATGAACACTGAAGCTTTCTTT
CASSKKGSKGQDMNTEAFF
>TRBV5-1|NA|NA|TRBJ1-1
TGCGCCAGCAGCTTGGCAGCCGGACCAGAGGAAGCTTTCTTT
CASSLAAGPEEAFF
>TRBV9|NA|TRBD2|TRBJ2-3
TGTGCCAGCAGCGCCGGGACTATAGACACAGATACGCAGTATTTT
CASSAGTIDTDTQYF
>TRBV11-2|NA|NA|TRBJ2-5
TGTGCCAGCAGCGCGATTTCCCAGGAGACCCAGTACTTC
CASSAISQETQYF
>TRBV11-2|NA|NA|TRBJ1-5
TGTGCCAGCAGCCCGGACCTGCTTAAGGGGCCCCAGCATTTT
CASSPDLLKGPQHF
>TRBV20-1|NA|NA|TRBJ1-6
TGCAGTGCTAGTGGGGGGCAGCTCAATAATTCACCCCTCCACTTT
CSASGGQLNNSPLHF
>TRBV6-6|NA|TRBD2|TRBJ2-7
TGTGCCAGCGCAGTGGCGGGAGGAGGGAGTTACGAGCAGTACTTC
CASAVAGGGSYEQYF
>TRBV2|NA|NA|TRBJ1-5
TGTGCCAGCAGTGCGTCGGTGAAGGCAGGAAATCTAAATCAGCCCCAGCATTTT
CASSASVKAGNLNQPQHF
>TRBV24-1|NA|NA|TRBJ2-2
TGTGCCACCAGTGATTTTGGGACCAGGGTGACCGGGGAGCTGTTTTTT
CATSDFGTRVTGELFF
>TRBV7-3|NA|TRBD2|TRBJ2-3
TGTGCCAGCAGCGCCGGGACTAGGGCACGGGGCACAGATACGCAGTATTTT
CASSAGTRARGTDTQYF